The TCR beta chain under discussion was sequenced for a study of blood T cells in healthy people across ages. For the second PCR, which ran for about 7 to 12 cycles, a sample-barcoded 5' primer and a J-beta primer mix were used. TCRdb fed the 5' RACE reads into MiXCR, producing one record per CDR3 protein. The sample holds approximately 760,000 distinct CDR3 sequences; 20% to 30% are singletons and the top ten take 9% to 9.5%. V lost 6 bases to trimming and J lost 6 bases, with 17 bases between them. CDR1 and CDR2 from the germline V gene are MNHEY and SMNVEV (reference sequence). The CDR3 is 14 residues long. These records were also assigned to another study, of T cells of mothers and their children.

The gene calls are TRBV27 and TRBJ1-2; no firm D call. The TCR sequence derives from a boy aged 5-17 years in good health. Input material: blood. Here the CDR3 DNA reads TGTGCCAGCAGGCCCGCCGGCAGCAGGAATGGCTACACCTTC. Its translation: CASRPAGSRNGYTF.